The T cell receptor beta chain under discussion was sequenced for a study of blood T cell repertoires in COVID-19. Study-wide background: Sample material is recorded as cDNA or gDNA derived from T cells, B-cell-depleted T cells, or PBMCs.

TCRdb's table, derived via immunoSEQ multiplex PCR, lists solely in-frame clones and lacks some. This table holds roughly 300,000 clones, over 75% found once. The TCR sequence derives from a woman in her late teens or twenties who had recovered from COVID-19. The specimen was PBMCs or T cells enriched from blood (not recorded which).

CDR3 in amino acids: CASSFNPEDRNTEAFF. The CDR3 nucleotides read TGTGCCAGCAGTTTCAATCCAGAGGACAGAAACACTGAAGCTTTCTTT. The V call is TRBV6-8, the J call TRBJ1-1; TRBD1 is a possible D gene (6 bases). CDR1 MNHGY and CDR2 SAAAGT come from the germline V gene. The germline V and J ends were trimmed by 4 bases and 2 bases, with 17 bases remaining between them. The CDR3 runs to 16 residues.